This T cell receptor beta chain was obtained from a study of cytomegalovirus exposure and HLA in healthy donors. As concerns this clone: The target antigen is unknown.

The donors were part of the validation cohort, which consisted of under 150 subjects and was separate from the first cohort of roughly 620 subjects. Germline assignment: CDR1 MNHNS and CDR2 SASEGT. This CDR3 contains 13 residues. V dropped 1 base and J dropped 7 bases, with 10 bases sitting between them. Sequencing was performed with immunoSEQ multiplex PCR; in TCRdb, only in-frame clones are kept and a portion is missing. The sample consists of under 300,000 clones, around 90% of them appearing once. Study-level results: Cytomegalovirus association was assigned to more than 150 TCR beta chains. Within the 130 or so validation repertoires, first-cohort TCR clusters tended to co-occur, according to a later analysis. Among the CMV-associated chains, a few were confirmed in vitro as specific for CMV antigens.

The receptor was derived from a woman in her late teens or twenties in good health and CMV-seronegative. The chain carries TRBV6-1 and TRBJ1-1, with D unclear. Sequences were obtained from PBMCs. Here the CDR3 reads CASSEGELHEAFF. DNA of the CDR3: TGTGCCAGCAGTGAAGGGGAGCTTCATGAAGCTTTCTTT.